The source of this TCR beta chain is a study of blood T cell repertoires in COVID-19. Measured with immunoSEQ multiplex PCR; TCRdb has only the in-frame clones, and not every one. The data show about 250,000 clones, about 86% seen once. The CDR3 sequence is 12 residues long. V was clipped by 2 bases and J by 8 bases, with 7 bases between them. From germline, CDR1 is SGHVS and CDR2 FNYEAQ. This receptor was identified in a man aged 50 to 60 with active or convalescent COVID-19. The sequenced material came from peripheral blood. The chain joins TRBV7-6 to TRBJ2-1; D possibly corresponds to TRBD2 (5 bases). CDR3 nucleotide sequence: TGTGCCAGCAGCTTACTCGGGGATGAGCAGTTCTTC. It translates to CASSLLGDEQFF. Complete variable domain (other parts from reference TRBV7-6 and TRBJ2-1): GAGVSQSPRYKVTKRGQDVALRCDPISGHVSLYWYRQALGQGPEFLTYFNYEAQQDKSGLPNDRFSAERPEGSISTLTIQRTEQRDSAMYRCASSLLGDEQFFGPGTRLTVL.